The next 17 T cell receptor beta chains were all read from a single sample in a study of control samples from healthy donors and cancer patients. Here immunoSEQ multiplex PCR was the method, and the copy in TCRdb shows in-frame clones only, minus some. The sample consists of some 80,000 clones, 85% to 95% of them appearing once. Material for sequencing was blood. These receptors all come from an older woman in good health.

The chain uses TRBV29-1 and TRBJ2-7; possibly TRBD2 for D (6 bases). Deletions cut 7 bases from V and 6 bases from J, with 19 bases between. The CDR3 spans 13 residues. CDR1 is SQVTM, CDR2 ANQGSEA, per germline. The CDR3 protein is CSALRDSGGEQYF. The DNA of the CDR3 is TGCAGCGCTCTCAGGGACTCCGGCGGCGAGCAGTACTTC.

A note on this clone: A junction end diverges from the germline sequence, so it may reflect a read error. The V and J genes are TRBV6-2 or TRBV6-3 and TRBJ1-1, with TRBD1 as a possible D gene (5 bases). The CDR3 has 18 amino acids. From germline, CDR1 is MNHEY and CDR2 SVGEGT. CDR3 sequence reads: CASSYIPGPSHTVSEKKF. The CDR3 nucleotides read TGTGCCAGCAGTTACATACCGGGACCGTCACACACCGTGTCAGAAAAAAAATTT.

The chain has TRBV10-1 and TRBJ2-5; D possibly corresponds to TRBD2 (6 bases). The CDR3 covers 13 residues. The germline gives CDR1 WNHNN, CDR2 SYGVQD (reference sequence). Deletions cut 5 bases from V and 4 bases from J, with 11 bases between. CDR3 in amino acids: CASSKVGGETQYF. The CDR3 DNA reads as TGCGCCAGCAGTAAGGTGGGAGGAGAGACCCAGTACTTC.

There are a few counts of this clone. The rearrangement joins TRBV10-3 to TRBJ1-5; 7 nucleotides agree with TRBD1. Germline values: CDR1 ENHRY, CDR2 SYGVKD. J gave up 7 bases and V 6 bases, and 6 bases lay outside the gene matches. This CDR3 comprises 13 residues. CDR3 bases: TGTGCCATCAGGGGTTTAGGGGGCCAGCCCCAGCATTTT. It codes for CAIRGLGGQPQHF.

The V call is TRBV5-1, the J call TRBJ2-3; TRBD2 matches at 8 bases. V lost 5 bases, J lost 0 bases, and 17 bases stayed unmatched. The CDR3 sequence is 19 residues long. CDR1 is SGHRS and CDR2 is YFSETQ in the germline V gene. CDR3 protein: CASRFTSGDIRLSTDTQYF. For the CDR3, the DNA is TGCGCCAGCAGATTTACTAGCGGAGATATTCGACTTAGCACAGATACGCAGTATTTT.

CDR3 coding DNA: TGTGCCAGCAGCCTTCGGACGAGTACTAATGAAAAACTGTTTTTT. Translating gives CASSLRTSTNEKLFF. V and J are TRBV27 and TRBJ1-4, with D unclear. V gave up 6 bases and J gave up 2 bases, with 13 bases separating them. The CDR3 length is 15 residues. The germline gives CDR1 MNHEY, CDR2 SMNVEV (reference sequence).

The J gene is TRBJ2-3, the V gene TRBV9; TRBD2 matches 9 bases. The CDR3 spans 14 residues. CDR1 and CDR2 from the germline V gene are SGDLS and YYNGEE. The V gene end was trimmed by 4 bases and the J gene end by 1 base; junction bases not matched to a gene: 1. The CDR3 is CASSSSGGTDTQYF. As DNA, the CDR3 is TGTGCCAGCAGCTCTAGCGGGGGCACAGATACGCAGTATTTT. Using reference TRBV9 and TRBJ2-3 for the parts outside the CDR3, the full variable domain is DSGVTQTPKHLITATGQRVTLRCSPRSGDLSVYWYQQSLDQGLQFLIQYYNGEERAKGNILERFSAQQFPDLHSELNLSSLELGDSALYFCASSSSGGTDTQYFGPGTRLTVL.

The V and J genes are TRBV2 and TRBJ2-1; 13 nucleotides line up with TRBD2. This CDR3 comprises 16 residues. Looked up from germline, CDR1 is SNHLY and CDR2 is FYNNEI. V trimming: 6 bases; J trimming: 12 bases; junction bases outside the gene matches: 14. CDR3 DNA: TGTGCCAGCAGCTCTACTGGGACTAGCGGGAAGAGGTGGCAGTTCTTC. Protein sequence: CASSSTGTSGKRWQFF.

The chain links TRBV7-9 to TRBJ1-1; D gene uncertain. Trimming took off 2 bases at V and 1 base at J, with 5 bases between the two ends. Germline V lookup: CDR1 SEHNR, CDR2 FQNEAQ (reference sequence). This CDR3 is built from 13 residues. For the CDR3, the DNA is TGTGCCAGCAGCTTAACGTGGAACACTGAAGCTTTCTTT. Its translation is CASSLTWNTEAFF.

The rearrangement joins TRBV5-1 to TRBJ2-3, with 7 bases fitting TRBD1. The CDR3 totals 15 residues. The V gene's germline CDR1 is SGHRS and CDR2 YFSETQ. With V trimmed by 4 bases and J by 9 bases, 14 bases remained unmatched. DNA for the CDR3: TGCGCCAGCAGCCCGGAGACAGGGCCAGTAGGCACGCAGTATTTT. Encoded protein: CASSPETGPVGTQYF. Drawing the rest from reference TRBV5-1 and TRBJ2-3, the complete variable domain is KAGVTQTPRYLIKTRGQQVTLSCSPISGHRSVSWYQQTPGQGLQFLFEYFSETQRNKGNFPGRFSGRQFSNSRSEMNVSTLELGDSALYLCASSPETGPVGTQYFGPGTRLTVL.

The chain has TRBV5-1 and TRBJ1-5; unclear D gene. V was pared by 4 bases and J by 3 bases, with 11 bases between. The CDR3 runs to 14 residues. CDR1 and CDR2 from the germline V gene are SGHRS and YFSETQ. The CDR3, as DNA: TGCGCCAGCAGCCCCTCGGACCTCAATCAGCCCCAGCATTTT. It translates to CASSPSDLNQPQHF. The full variable domain, its missing parts supplied by reference TRBV5-1 and TRBJ1-5, is KAGVTQTPRYLIKTRGQQVTLSCSPISGHRSVSWYQQTPGQGLQFLFEYFSETQRNKGNFPGRFSGRQFSNSRSEMNVSTLELGDSALYLCASSPSDLNQPQHFGDGTRLSIL.

V usage is TRBV7-2 and J usage is TRBJ2-7, with D perhaps matching TRBD2 (5 bases). Germline CDR1 SGHTA, CDR2 FQGNSA. Trimming stripped 5 bases from V and 7 bases from J, with 12 bases between. This CDR3 is 12 amino acids long. CDR3: CASSRGPGEQYF. The CDR3 nucleotides read TGTGCCAGCAGCCGAGGACCGGGGGAGCAGTACTTC.

The chain links TRBV6-1 to TRBJ1-2; D not resolved. The CDR3 totals 15 residues. Germline CDR1 is MNHNS and CDR2 is SASEGT. Trimming shortened V by 0 bases and J by 4 bases, and 12 bases separated the two germline ends. CDR3 amino acids: CASSEALEWVYGYTF. CDR3 in DNA: TGTGCCAGCAGTGAAGCGCTTGAGTGGGTCTATGGCTACACCTTC.

This chain uses TRBV3-1 (or the pseudogene TRBV3-2) with TRBJ2-3, with a possible D match to TRBD2 (5 bases). CDR1 LGHDT and CDR2 YNNKEL come from the germline V gene (reference sequence). Trimming cost V 0 bases and J 5 bases, with 9 bases left between them. This CDR3 comprises 14 residues. The CDR3 DNA reads TGTGCCAGCAGCCAAGAGCTGGCGGGAGATACGCAGTATTTT. Residues: CASSQELAGDTQYF.

The CDR3 DNA follows: TGTGCCAGCAGCGCGCGCACTAGCGGGAGGGCGATCTACGAGCAGTACTTC. This gives the protein CASSARTSGRAIYEQYF. V gene TRBV25-1 combines with J gene TRBJ2-7, with TRBD2 matching over 13 bases. Germline CDR1 is MGHDK and CDR2 is SYGVNS. The junction had 11 bases not matched to a gene; V was cut back by 6 bases and J by 3 bases. CDR3 length: 17 amino acids.

This sequence joins TRBV4-1 and TRBJ2-2, with D tentatively TRBD1 or TRBD2 (5 bases each). Per the germline V gene, CDR1 is MGHRA and CDR2 is YSYEKL. V shed 5 bases and J shed 1 base, with 14 bases lying between them. The length of the CDR3 is 16 residues. The DNA of the CDR3 is TGCGCCAGCAGCGGGCGGGCAGGGATGAACACCGGGGAGCTGTTTTTT. It translates to CASSGRAGMNTGELFF.

The CDR3 DNA reads TGTGCCACCAGCAGAGGGGCGGTCAGGGGGAATTCACCCCTCCACTTT. Its protein product is CATSRGAVRGNSPLHF. The V call is TRBV15, the J call TRBJ1-6; 7 bases align to TRBD1. Germline V gives CDR1 LNHNV, CDR2 YYDKDF (reference sequence). Trimming cost V 1 base and J 7 bases; bases outside gene matches: 7. This CDR3 is 16 amino acids long.